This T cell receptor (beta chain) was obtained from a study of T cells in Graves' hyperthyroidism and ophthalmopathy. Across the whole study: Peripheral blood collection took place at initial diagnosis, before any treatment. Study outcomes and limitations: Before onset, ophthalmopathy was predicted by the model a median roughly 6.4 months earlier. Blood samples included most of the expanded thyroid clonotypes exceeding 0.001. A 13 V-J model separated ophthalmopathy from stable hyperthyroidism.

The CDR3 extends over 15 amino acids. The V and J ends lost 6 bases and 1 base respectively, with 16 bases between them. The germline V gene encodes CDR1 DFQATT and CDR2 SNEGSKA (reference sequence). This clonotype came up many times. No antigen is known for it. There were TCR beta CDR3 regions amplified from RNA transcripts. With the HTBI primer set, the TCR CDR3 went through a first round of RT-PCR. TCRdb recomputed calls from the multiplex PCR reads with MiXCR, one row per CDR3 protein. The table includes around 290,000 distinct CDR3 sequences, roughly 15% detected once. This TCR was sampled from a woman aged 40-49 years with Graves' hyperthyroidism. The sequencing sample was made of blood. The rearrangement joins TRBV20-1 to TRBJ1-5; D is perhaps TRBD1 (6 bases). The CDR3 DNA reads TGCAGTGCCCCCCGGGGACACCGGAGCAATCAGCCCCAGCATTTT. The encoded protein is CSAPRGHRSNQPQHF.